This T cell receptor (beta chain) was identified in a study of patients and donors after allogeneic stem cell transplantation. A single record per CDR3 protein comes from TCRdb applying MiXCR to the RT-PCR reads. The sample has around 200,000 distinct CDR3 sequences, 38% seen once. The receptor's source is a human donor who was either an allogeneic HSCT recipient or a stem cell or donor lymphocyte infusion donor (not recorded which). It is not recorded whose cells these are; they may come from a transplant donor. Sequenced material: blood, either unsorted or a sorted T cell fraction (not recorded which).

The CDR3, as DNA: TGCAGTGCTAGTTTTGGGATCCATCAGGGATACGTATACAATGAGCAGTTCTTC. Residues: CSASFGIHQGYVYNEQFF. The chain recombines TRBV20-1 with TRBJ2-1; possibly TRBD1 for D (5 bases). V was trimmed by 3 bases and J by 4 bases, leaving 25 bases between them. Germline CDR1 is DFQATT and CDR2 is SNEGSKA (reference sequence). The CDR3 extends over 18 amino acids.